Each of the 16 T cell receptor beta chains below was sequenced from the same sample in a study of T cells in localized non-small cell lung cancer. Repertoires were generated with immunoSEQ multiplex PCR, while TCRdb's copy carries only in-frame clones and drops some. The sample holds about 21,000 clones, over 65% seen once. The material sequenced was PBMCs, taken before any cancer treatment. These receptors all come from a woman aged 40-69 years with stage II squamous cell lung carcinoma.

The chain uses TRBV29-1 and TRBJ2-6; no definite D call. Trimming left V 0 bases short and J 8 bases short, with 5 bases between. Germline V gene sequence: CDR1 SQVTM, CDR2 ANQGSEA. CDR3 length: 12 residues. CDR3 residues: CSVEDRTNVLTF. As DNA, the CDR3 is TGCAGCGTTGAAGATCGGACCAACGTCCTGACTTTC.

This chain joins TRBV6-6 and TRBJ2-5; D is undetermined. CDR1 and CDR2 from the germline V gene are MNHNY and SVGAGI (reference sequence). The ends were cut back, 0 bases at V and 3 bases at J, with 8 bases in the middle. The CDR3 extends over 14 amino acids. CDR3 in DNA: TGTGCCAGCAGTTACTCTAGACGTGAAGAGACCCAGTACTTC. It specifies CASSYSRREETQYF.

The chain combines TRBV19 with TRBJ2-7; no clear D gene. CDR3 size: 13 residues. Deletions cut 5 bases from V and 4 bases from J, with 12 bases between. Per the germline V gene, CDR1 is LNHDA and CDR2 is SQIVND (reference sequence). The chain's CDR3 is CASSASVGYEQYF. The CDR3 DNA reads TGTGCCAGTAGTGCCTCCGTGGGTTACGAGCAGTACTTC.

This sequence joins TRBV5-4 and TRBJ2-5, with D tentatively TRBD2 (6 bases). Per the germline V gene, CDR1 is SGHNT and CDR2 is YYREEE (reference sequence). This CDR3 is built from 16 residues. V was shortened by 4 bases and J by 5 bases, with 21 bases between the two germline ends. CDR3 sequence reads: CASSRGGGVYEETQYF. DNA for the CDR3: TGTGCCAGCAGCCGAGGAGGAGGGGTTTATGAGGAGACCCAGTACTTC.

V gene TRBV5-1 combines with J gene TRBJ1-2, with TRBD1 as a possible D gene (6 bases). The CDR3 is 14 residues long. Germline loops: CDR1 SGHRS, CDR2 YFSETQ. Trimming cost V 5 bases and J 4 bases, with 15 bases left between them. The CDR3 sequence is CASRITTGIYGYTF. CDR3 DNA: TGCGCCAGCAGAATTACCACAGGGATCTATGGCTACACCTTC.

V is TRBV7-3 and J is TRBJ2-1, with D uncertain. From germline, CDR1 is SGHTA and CDR2 FQGTGA. Trimming removed 4 bases at V and 2 bases at J, with 6 bases between. The CDR3 extends over 13 amino acids. CDR3 nucleotides: TGTGCCAGCAGCTCCTCGACCTACAATGAGCAGTTCTTC. Protein sequence: CASSSSTYNEQFF.

The chain joins TRBV18 to TRBJ1-1; the D gene is possibly TRBD1 (5 bases). This CDR3 comprises 13 residues. Trimming took 3 bases from V and 6 from J, leaving 11 bases between them. Germline V gene sequence: CDR1 KGHSH, CDR2 LQKENI. CDR3 sequence reads: CASSPGRGPEAFF. The DNA for the CDR3 is TGTGCCAGCTCACCGGGAAGGGGCCCTGAAGCTTTCTTT.

The J gene is TRBJ2-1, the V gene TRBV11-2; D is perhaps TRBD2 (5 bases). Trimming took off 5 bases at V and 8 bases at J, with 19 bases between the two ends. The CDR3 runs to 15 residues. Germline V gene sequence: CDR1 SGHAT, CDR2 FQNNGV. Written as DNA, the CDR3 is TGTGCCAGCAGCCAGCCGGGCCACGGGATGGATGAGCAGTTCTTC. Amino acids: CASSQPGHGMDEQFF.

The chain recombines TRBV7-9 with TRBJ1-2; no definite D call. The CDR3 length is 13 residues. In germline, CDR1 is SEHNR, CDR2 FQNEAQ (reference sequence). V was trimmed by 5 bases and J by 3 bases, leaving 10 bases between them. The CDR3 nucleotides read TGTGCCAGCAGCCCGGACGGATACTATGGCTACACCTTC. Its translation is CASSPDGYYGYTF.

J is TRBJ1-4 and V is TRBV19; the D gene is possibly TRBD1 (6 bases). The CDR3 sequence is 16 residues long. In germline, CDR1 is LNHDA, CDR2 SQIVND (reference sequence). V was clipped by 5 bases and J by 5 bases, with 18 bases between them. CDR3 protein: CASSAHRDNRNEKLFF. For the CDR3, the DNA is TGTGCCAGTAGTGCCCACCGGGACAATAGGAATGAAAAACTGTTTTTT.

This chain links TRBV19 with TRBJ1-1; no firm D call. Trimming took off 6 bases at V and 4 bases at J, with 15 bases between the two ends. CDR1 and CDR2 from the germline V gene are LNHDA and SQIVND (reference sequence). This CDR3 region has 14 residues. CDR3 nucleotides: TGTGCCAGTAGCGACCTTCGACGCGGCACTGAAGCTTTCTTT. Translating it yields CASSDLRRGTEAFF.

J is TRBJ1-1 and V is TRBV7-9; D call uncertain. V was trimmed by 5 bases and J by 4 bases, leaving 8 bases between them. This CDR3 contains 12 residues. Germline V lookup: CDR1 SEHNR, CDR2 FQNEAQ (reference sequence). The CDR3 DNA follows: TGTGCCAGCAGCCCCCTGCTCACTGAAGCTTTCTTT. Translating it yields CASSPLLTEAFF.

The genes are TRBV5-1 and TRBJ2-7; TRBD2 might be the D (6 bases). Per the germline V gene, CDR1 is SGHRS and CDR2 is YFSETQ. The CDR3 totals 15 residues. The V end lost 4 bases, the J end lost 2 bases, and 16 bases lay between the germline ends. This chain's CDR3 is CASSLQGLGAYEQYF. The CDR3 DNA reads TGCGCCAGCAGCCTTCAGGGACTCGGTGCCTACGAGCAGTACTTC.

The V and J genes are TRBV11-2 and TRBJ2-7; TRBD2 might be the D (6 bases). The CDR3 runs 15 residues. V was trimmed by 1 base and J by 5 bases, leaving 15 bases between them. Germline V gives CDR1 SGHAT, CDR2 FQNNGV. The CDR3 region has the DNA TGTGCCAGCAGCTTAGTTGGGGGGATTGGCAACGAGCAGTACTTC. Translating it yields CASSLVGGIGNEQYF.

The chain couples TRBV25-1 to TRBJ1-2, with D maybe TRBD1 (6 bases). The CDR3 contains 15 residues. Trimming stripped 3 bases from V and 4 bases from J, with 15 bases between. Germline CDR1 and CDR2: MGHDK and SYGVNS. Here the CDR3 DNA reads TGTGCCAGCAGTGACGAGGGGACACCATTCTATGGCTACACCTTC. It translates to CASSDEGTPFYGYTF.

The chain joins TRBV9 to TRBJ2-7, with a tentative D call TRBD1 (5 bases). Germline CDR1 is SGDLS and CDR2 is YYNGEE. The CDR3 has 15 amino acids. V was cut by 0 bases and J by 2 bases, with 12 bases left in between. DNA of the CDR3: TGTGCCAGCAGCGTAGCGACAGACACCCCCTACGAGCAGTACTTC. Translating gives CASSVATDTPYEQYF.